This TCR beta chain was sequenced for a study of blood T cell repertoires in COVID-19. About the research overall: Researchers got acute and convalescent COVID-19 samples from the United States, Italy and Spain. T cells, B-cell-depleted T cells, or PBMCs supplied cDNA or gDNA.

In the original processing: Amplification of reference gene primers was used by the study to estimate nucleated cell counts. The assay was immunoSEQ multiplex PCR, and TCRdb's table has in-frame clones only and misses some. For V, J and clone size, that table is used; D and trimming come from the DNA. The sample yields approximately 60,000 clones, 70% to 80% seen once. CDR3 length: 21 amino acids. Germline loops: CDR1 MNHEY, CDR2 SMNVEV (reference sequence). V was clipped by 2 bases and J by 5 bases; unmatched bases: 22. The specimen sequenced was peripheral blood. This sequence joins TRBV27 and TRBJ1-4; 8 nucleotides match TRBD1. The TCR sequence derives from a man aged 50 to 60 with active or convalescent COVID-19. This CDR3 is CASSLRGPRQGNAFWNEKLFF. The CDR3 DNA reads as TGTGCCAGCAGTTTACGGGGACCAAGACAGGGGAACGCTTTCTGGAATGAAAAACTGTTTTTT.